One sample yielded the 10 T cell receptor beta chains listed below, sequenced in a study of shared T cell receptors in the human thymus. Some clones are missing from TCRdb's copy, which holds only in-frame ones; the method was immunoSEQ multiplex PCR. Of some 660,000 clones in the sample, 80% to 90% were seen once. These data were also filed under a second study, of human thymus T cells.

Source material: thymocytes. These receptors originate from a boy younger than two with a congenital heart defect.

This clone has a handful of counts. This chain connects TRBV5-1 to TRBJ1-2, with TRBD1 identical over 10 bases. The CDR3 runs to 15 residues. The germline V gene encodes CDR1 SGHRS and CDR2 YFSETQ. Trimming cost V 2 bases and J 8 bases; bases outside gene matches: 9. CDR3 sequence reads: CASSLKPGQGSGYTF. As DNA, the CDR3 is TGCGCCAGCAGCTTAAAGCCGGGACAGGGGTCCGGCTACACCTTC.

The J gene is TRBJ2-7, the V gene TRBV6-5; 10 bases map to TRBD2. Unmatched junction bases numbered 8, after V lost 3 bases and J lost 6 bases. The germline CDR1 and CDR2 sequences are MNHEY and SVGAGI. The CDR3 is 15 residues long. The CDR3 sequence: CASSYSGRSRGEQYF. The CDR3 DNA reads TGTGCCAGCAGTTATAGCGGGAGGTCACGAGGCGAGCAGTACTTC.

With regard to this clone: One junction end disagrees with the germline gene, perhaps due to a read error. Within the sample, other DNA sequences also encode this same CDR3. The gene calls are TRBV30 and TRBJ1-6; a weak D match, TRBD1 (5 bases). The germline gives CDR1 GTSNPN, CDR2 SVGIG (reference sequence). This CDR3 is 16 amino acids long. The CDR3, as DNA: TGTGCCTGGAGTGTCCGACAGAGCTCCTATAATTCCCCCCTCCACTTT. It is translated as CAWSVRQSSYNSPLHF.

The chain carries TRBV14 and TRBJ1-6; TRBD1 matches at 8 bases. After removal of 1 base from V and 7 bases from J, the junction contained 6 bases not matched to a gene. This CDR3 is 16 amino acids long. The germline CDR1 and CDR2 sequences are SGHDN and FVKESK. In DNA, the CDR3 is TGTGCCAGCAGCCAAGGTATACAGGGGGAAAATTCACCCCTCCACTTT. It yields the protein CASSQGIQGENSPLHF.

The chain is built from TRBV28 and TRBJ1-5; tentative D call: TRBD1 (6 bases). V was shortened by 5 bases and J by 0 bases, with 14 bases between the two germline ends. Germline V gene data show CDR1 as MDHEN and CDR2 as SYDVKM. This CDR3 is 16 amino acids long. The CDR3 loop reads CASSPWTEISNQPQHF. The CDR3 bases are TGTGCCAGCAGTCCGTGGACAGAGATTAGCAATCAGCCCCAGCATTTT.

The chain couples TRBV18 to TRBJ2-1; TRBD1 matches at 7 bases. J gave up 6 bases and V 3 bases, and 5 bases lay outside the gene matches. CDR1 and CDR2 from the germline V gene are KGHSH and LQKENI. CDR3 length equals 14 residues. As DNA, the CDR3 is TGTGCCAGCTCACCGAGGACAGGAGTCAATGAGCAGTTCTTC. Its protein is CASSPRTGVNEQFF.

A few counts support this clone. The chain combines TRBV7-4 with TRBJ1-1, with 8 bases that match TRBD1. The junction had 7 bases not matched to a gene; V was cut back by 5 bases and J by 2 bases. The CDR3 is 15 residues long. The germline CDR1 and CDR2 sequences are SGHVT and SQSDAQ. The CDR3 DNA sequence: TGTGCCAGCAGCCTCTCGGGACAGGATAACACTGAAGCTTTCTTT. Its protein product is CASSLSGQDNTEAFF.

The CDR3 region is CAWSAERQLNTEAFF. DNA for the CDR3: TGTGCCTGGAGTGCCGAACGACAGTTGAACACTGAAGCTTTCTTT. The rearrangement links TRBV30 to TRBJ1-1, with D perhaps matching TRBD1 (5 bases). The CDR3 extends over 15 amino acids. Looked up from germline, CDR1 is GTSNPN and CDR2 is SVGIG (reference sequence). Trimming removed 1 base at V and 0 bases at J, with 12 bases between.

The genes are TRBV4-3 and TRBJ1-2; 10 nucleotides match TRBD1. This CDR3 has 14 amino acids. Germline V gives CDR1 LGHNA, CDR2 YSLEER. J was trimmed by 7 bases and V by 3 bases; bases with no gene match: 5. The CDR3 sequence is CASSHWDRGIGYTF. The DNA of the CDR3 is TGCGCCAGCAGCCATTGGGACAGGGGAATTGGCTACACCTTC.

This rearrangement joins TRBV11-2 to TRBJ2-3; 12 bases agree with TRBD2. Trimming removed 5 bases from V and 5 bases from J; junction bases left unmatched: 11. The CDR3 totals 17 residues. Germline loops: CDR1 SGHAT, CDR2 FQNNGV. The CDR3 here is CASSLLGLAGRKDTQYF. CDR3 DNA: TGTGCCAGCAGCCTCCTGGGACTAGCGGGCAGGAAAGATACGCAGTATTTT.